Here is one T cell receptor (beta chain) with its context. What it recognizes is unknown. The data were produced by immunoSEQ multiplex PCR, yet TCRdb's version contains in-frame clones alone and is incomplete. The sample comprises 2 million to 2.5 million clones, approximately 93% of which are singletons, and 0.39% rests with the top ten. Trimming removed 0 bases at V and 8 bases at J, with 10 bases between. The CDR3 is 13 residues long. CDR1 is SGHAT and CDR2 is FQNNGV in the germline V gene. The data originate from a study of shared clonotypes between healthy human individuals. Looking at the study overall: Each donor contributed plates that comprised three CD4 naive, three CD4 memory, two CD8 naive and one CD8 memory.

Study conclusions and caveats: Tissue TCR repertoires likely differ from these blood-only repertoires. Estimated clonotype richness was generally higher in naive than memory subsets. Among non-shared clonotypes, generation probabilities were lower than among those shared by all four donors.

This clonotype was obtained from a man aged 18-30 years in good health. Some clones in this sample may be carry-over from other donors' samples. The V call is TRBV11-2, the J call TRBJ1-1; perhaps TRBD1 as D (5 bases). Sequenced input: naive CD4+ T cells from PBMCs. Subset here: CD45RA+ positively selected. CDR3 nucleotide sequence: TGTGCCAGCAGCTTAGAGGGGGTAACCGAAGCTTTCTTT. Its protein product is CASSLEGVTEAFF.